This is a list of T cell receptor beta chains from one sample in a study of blood T cell repertoires in COVID-19. Clones were read by immunoSEQ multiplex PCR, and TCRdb kept only the in-frame ones, dropping some. The sample holds 120,000 to 150,000 clones, approximately 89% seen once. The sequenced material came from peripheral blood. Receptor source: a human donor in a cohort sampled during active COVID-19. The CDR3 runs from the conserved cysteine through the conserved F or W. The D gene is left open where the match is weak. Only part of the rows carry a size: once, few, many, or a class if the clone is expanded.

j_gene,v_gene,abundance,d_gene,CDR3nt,CDR3aa
TRBJ2-7,TRBV6-5,NA,TRBD1,TGTGCCAGCAGTTCCCCCGGACAGGCTTACGAGCAGTACTTC,CASSSPGQAYEQYF
TRBJ1-1,TRBV9,NA,NA,TGTGCCAGCAGCTATAGCCAGGACAGACCGAACACTGAAGCTTTCTTT,CASSYSQDRPNTEAFF
TRBJ2-7,TRBV19,NA,TRBD1,TGTGCCAGTAGTCGGGACAGGACCTACGAGCAGTACTTC,CASSRDRTYEQYF
TRBJ1-1,TRBV25-1,NA,NA,TGTGCCAGCAGTGAACGAGGGCAGTACACTGAAGCTTTCTTT,CASSERGQYTEAFF
TRBJ1-1,TRBV7-9,NA,TRBD1,TGTGCCAGCAGCTCGGACAGGGTGAACACTGAAGCTTTCTTT,CASSSDRVNTEAFF
TRBJ2-3,TRBV10-3,NA,NA,TGTGCCATCAGTGAGGAGTGGGCAACAGATACGCAGTATTTT,CAISEEWATDTQYF
TRBJ1-6,TRBV6-6,NA,TRBD1,TGTGCCAGCAGTTACTTGAGACAGGGTTCTAGTTCACCCCTCCACTTT,CASSYLRQGSSSPLHF
TRBJ2-7,TRBV5-6,once,NA,TGTGCCAGCAGCTTCAGACAAGGGGGCTACGAGCAGTACTTC,CASSFRQGGYEQYF
TRBJ1-1,TRBV6-1,NA,NA,TGTGCCAGCAGTGAATGGGAGGTAGGGACTTTCTTT,CASSEWEVGTFF
TRBJ1-3,TRBV5-8,NA,NA,TGTGCCAGCAGCCACGCACAGGTGATCTCTGGAAACACCATATATTTT,CASSHAQVISGNTIYF
TRBJ2-7,TRBV7-5,NA,NA,TGTGCCAGAAGCTTCCGGACAGGAGTATCCTACGAGCAGTACTTC,CARSFRTGVSYEQYF
TRBJ2-1,TRBV19,NA,TRBD2,TGTGCCAGTAGTATAGAAGCTAGCGGGGGCTACAATGAGCAGTTCTTC,CASSIEASGGYNEQFF
TRBJ1-2,TRBV29-1,NA,NA,TGCAGCGTTCAGGTCACAAGCTATGGCTACACCTTC,CSVQVTSYGYTF